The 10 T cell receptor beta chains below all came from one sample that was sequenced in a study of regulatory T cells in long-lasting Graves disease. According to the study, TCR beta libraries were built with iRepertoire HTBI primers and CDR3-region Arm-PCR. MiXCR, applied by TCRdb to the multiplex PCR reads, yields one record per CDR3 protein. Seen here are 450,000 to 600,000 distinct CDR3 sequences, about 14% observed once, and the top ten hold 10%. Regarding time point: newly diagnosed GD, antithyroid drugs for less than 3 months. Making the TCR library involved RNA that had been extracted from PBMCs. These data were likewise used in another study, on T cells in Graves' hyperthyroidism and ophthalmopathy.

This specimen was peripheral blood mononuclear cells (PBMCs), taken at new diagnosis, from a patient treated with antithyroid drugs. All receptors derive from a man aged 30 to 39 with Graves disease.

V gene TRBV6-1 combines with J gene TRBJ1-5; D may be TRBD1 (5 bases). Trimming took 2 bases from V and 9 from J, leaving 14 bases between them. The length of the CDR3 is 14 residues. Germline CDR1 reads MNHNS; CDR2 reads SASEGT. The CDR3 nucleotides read TGTGCCAGCAGTGAATCGGGGGTTCCGGGGCCCCAGCATTTT. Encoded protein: CASSESGVPGPQHF.

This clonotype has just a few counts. CDR3: CSARASLYEQYF. The CDR3, as DNA: TGCAGTGCTAGAGCGTCCCTCTACGAGCAGTACTTC. The rearrangement uses TRBV20-1 and TRBJ2-7; no clear D. The ends were cut back, 1 base at V and 3 bases at J, with 7 bases in the middle. The CDR3 consists of 12 residues. In germline, CDR1 is DFQATT, CDR2 SNEGSKA (reference sequence).

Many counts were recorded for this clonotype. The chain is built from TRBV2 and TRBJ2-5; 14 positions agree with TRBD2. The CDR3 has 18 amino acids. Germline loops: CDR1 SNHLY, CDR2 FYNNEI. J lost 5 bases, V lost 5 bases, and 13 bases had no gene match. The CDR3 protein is CASSHAGTSGRVRETQYF. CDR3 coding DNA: TGTGCCAGCAGTCACGCCGGGACTAGCGGGAGAGTGAGGGAGACCCAGTACTTC.

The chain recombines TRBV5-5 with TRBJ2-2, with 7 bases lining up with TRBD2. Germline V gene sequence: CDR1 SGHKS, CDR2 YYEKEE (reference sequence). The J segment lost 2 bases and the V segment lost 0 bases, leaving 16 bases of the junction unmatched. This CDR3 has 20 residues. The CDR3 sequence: CASSLEIGRASSLNTGELFF. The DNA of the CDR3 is TGTGCCAGCAGCTTGGAAATTGGGAGGGCTAGCTCGTTAAACACCGGGGAGCTGTTTTTT. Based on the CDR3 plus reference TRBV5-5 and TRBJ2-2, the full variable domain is DAGVTQSPTHLIKTRGQQVTLRCSPISGHKSVSWYQQVLGQGPQFIFQYYEKEERGRGNFPDRFSARQFPNYSSELNVNALLLGDSALYLCASSLEIGRASSLNTGELFFGEGSRLTVL.

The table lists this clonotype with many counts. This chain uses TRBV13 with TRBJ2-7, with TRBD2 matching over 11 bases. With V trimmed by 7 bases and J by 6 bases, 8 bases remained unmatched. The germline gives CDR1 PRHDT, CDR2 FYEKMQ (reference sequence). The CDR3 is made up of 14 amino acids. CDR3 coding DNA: TGTGCCAGCAATCCTAGCGGGAGGATCAGCGAGCAGTACTTC. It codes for CASNPSGRISEQYF. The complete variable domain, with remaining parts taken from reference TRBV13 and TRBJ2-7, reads AAGVIQSPRHLIKEKRETATLKCYPIPRHDTVYWYQQGPGQDPQFLISFYEKMQSDKGSIPDRFSAQQFSDYHSELNMSSLELGDSALYFCASNPSGRISEQYFGPGTRLTVT.

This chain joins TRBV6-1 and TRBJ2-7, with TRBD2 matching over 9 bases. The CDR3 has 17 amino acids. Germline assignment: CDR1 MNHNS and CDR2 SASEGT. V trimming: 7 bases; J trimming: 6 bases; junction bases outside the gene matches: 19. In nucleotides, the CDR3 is TGTGCCAGCACTCAACGAACCAGCGCGGGAGGGCCCCGCGAGCAGTACTTC. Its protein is CASTQRTSAGGPREQYF.

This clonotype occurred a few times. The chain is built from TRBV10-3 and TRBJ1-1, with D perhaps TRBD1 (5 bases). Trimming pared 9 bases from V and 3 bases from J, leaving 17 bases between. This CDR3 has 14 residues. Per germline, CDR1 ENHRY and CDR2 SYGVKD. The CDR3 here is CAIHGGDRDTEAFF. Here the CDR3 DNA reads TGTGCCATACATGGCGGAGACAGAGACACTGAAGCTTTCTTT.

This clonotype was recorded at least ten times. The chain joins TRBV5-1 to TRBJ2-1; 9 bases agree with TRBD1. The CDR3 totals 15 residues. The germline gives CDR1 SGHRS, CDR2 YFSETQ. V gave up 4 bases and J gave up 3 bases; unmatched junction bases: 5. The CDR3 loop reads CASSLGQGYYNEQFF. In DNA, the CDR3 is TGCGCCAGCAGCCTCGGACAGGGGTACTACAATGAGCAGTTCTTC. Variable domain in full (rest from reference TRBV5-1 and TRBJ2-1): KAGVTQTPRYLIKTRGQQVTLSCSPISGHRSVSWYQQTPGQGLQFLFEYFSETQRNKGNFPGRFSGRQFSNSRSEMNVSTLELGDSALYLCASSLGQGYYNEQFFGPGTRLTVL.

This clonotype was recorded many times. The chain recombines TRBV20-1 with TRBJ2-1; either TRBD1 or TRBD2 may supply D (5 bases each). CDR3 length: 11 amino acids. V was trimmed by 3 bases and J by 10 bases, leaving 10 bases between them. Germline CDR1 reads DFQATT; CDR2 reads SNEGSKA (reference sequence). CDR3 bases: TGCAGTGCTAGGGGGGATCCCGAGCAGTTCTTC. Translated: CSARGDPEQFF.

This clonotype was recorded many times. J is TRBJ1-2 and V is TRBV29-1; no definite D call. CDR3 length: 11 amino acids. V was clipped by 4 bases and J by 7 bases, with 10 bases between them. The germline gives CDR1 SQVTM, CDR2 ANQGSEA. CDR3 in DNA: TGCAGCGTTGGGGATCTTCTTGGCTACACCTTC. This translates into CSVGDLLGYTF.